This TCR beta chain is from a study of shared clonotypes between healthy human individuals. The assay ran at deep level. The sorted-subset replicate PCRs were given about 210 ng DNA, which is approximately 30,000 T cell genomes. Data came from immunoSEQ multiplex PCR; TCRdb stores just in-frame clones and leaves some out. The repertoire consists of some 2,100,000 clones, with nearly 97% occurring once and the leading ten covering more than 0.1%. Unmatched junction bases numbered 5, after V lost 2 bases and J lost 4 bases. The germline V gene encodes CDR1 SGHNT and CDR2 YYREEE (reference sequence). The CDR3 is 15 residues long.

Input material: naive CD4+ T cells sorted from blood. As for subset: CD45RA+ positively selected. This TCR derives from a man aged 18 to 29 in good health. J is TRBJ2-5 and V is TRBV5-4, with 10 bases fitting TRBD1. The CDR3 sequence is CASSLQDRGRETQYF. Here the CDR3 DNA reads TGTGCCAGCAGCTTACAAGACAGGGGGCGAGAGACCCAGTACTTC.